This TCR beta chain was recorded in a study of T cells in Graves' hyperthyroidism and ophthalmopathy. Study results and caveats: Separation of ophthalmopathy from stable hyperthyroidism was achieved by a 13 V-J model. The majority of expanded thyroid clonotypes above 0.001 also appeared in blood.

Amplified TCR beta CDR3 regions derived from RNA transcripts. Using the HTBI primer set, a first-round RT-PCR was run on the TCR CDR3. Each CDR3 protein is one row after TCRdb ran MiXCR on the multiplex PCR reads. The sample shows a few hundred thousand distinct CDR3 sequences, about 45% of them seen only once. Reasons for excluding patients were uncontrolled infection, other autoimmune disease, pregnancy or lactation. Orbital computed tomography, thyroid ultrasound, serum thyroxine and TRAb, and clinical symptoms together informed the diagnoses. Remarks on this clonotype: Its matching antigen is unknown.

V gave up 6 bases and J gave up 1 base, with 13 bases separating them. Germline V gene sequence: CDR1 DFQATT, CDR2 SNEGSKA (reference sequence). CDR3 length: 13 residues. The origin of this receptor is an adult woman with Graves' disease, either hyperthyroidism or ophthalmopathy (not recorded which). V is TRBV20-1 and J is TRBJ2-7; tentatively, D is TRBD2 (6 bases). The material sequenced was peripheral blood or thyroid tissue (not recorded which). The CDR3 DNA sequence: TGCAGTGCCACCGGGCGGGAATCCTACGAGCAGTACTTC. It specifies CSATGRESYEQYF.